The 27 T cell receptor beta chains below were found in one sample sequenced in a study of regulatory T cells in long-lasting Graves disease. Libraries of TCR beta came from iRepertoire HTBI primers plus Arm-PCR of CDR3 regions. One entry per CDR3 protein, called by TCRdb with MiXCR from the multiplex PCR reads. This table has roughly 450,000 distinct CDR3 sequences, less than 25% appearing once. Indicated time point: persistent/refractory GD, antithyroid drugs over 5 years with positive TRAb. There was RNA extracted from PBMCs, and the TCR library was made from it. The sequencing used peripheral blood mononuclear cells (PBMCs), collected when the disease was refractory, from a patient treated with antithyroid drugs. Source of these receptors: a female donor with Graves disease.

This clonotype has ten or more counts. In DNA form, the CDR3 reads TGTGCCAGCAGGGCGGGACTAGCGGGAGGTTATGCCGGGGAGCTGTTTTTT. Translation: CASRAGLAGGYAGELFF. The rearrangement links TRBV2 to TRBJ2-2; 15 nucleotides match TRBD2. The CDR3 consists of 17 residues. Per the germline V gene, CDR1 is SNHLY and CDR2 is FYNNEI. V lost 6 bases to trimming and J lost 6 bases; unmatched junction nucleotides: 8.

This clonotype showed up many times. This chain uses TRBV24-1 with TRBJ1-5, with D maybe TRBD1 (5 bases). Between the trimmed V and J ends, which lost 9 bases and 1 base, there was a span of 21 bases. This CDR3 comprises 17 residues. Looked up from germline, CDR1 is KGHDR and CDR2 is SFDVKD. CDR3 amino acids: CATAGREGFGSNQPQHF. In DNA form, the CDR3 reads TGTGCCACCGCGGGCAGGGAAGGATTCGGAAGCAATCAGCCCCAGCATTTT.

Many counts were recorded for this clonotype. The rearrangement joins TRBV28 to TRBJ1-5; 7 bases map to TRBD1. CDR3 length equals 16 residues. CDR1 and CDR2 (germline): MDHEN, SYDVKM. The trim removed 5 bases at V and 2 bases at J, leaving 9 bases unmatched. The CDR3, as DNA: TGTGCCAGCAGTCCCAACTTAGGACAGGGCAATCAGCCCCAGCATTTT. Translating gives CASSPNLGQGNQPQHF.

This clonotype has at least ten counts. For the CDR3, the DNA is TGTGCCAGCAGCTTAATAGGTGGCTCTGGGGCCAACGTCCTGACTTTC. Translation: CASSLIGGSGANVLTF. V is TRBV7-3 and J is TRBJ2-6; D unresolved. Germline loops: CDR1 SGHTA, CDR2 FQGTGA. The CDR3 is made up of 16 amino acids. Between the trimmed V and J ends, which lost 1 base and 0 bases, there was a span of 7 bases.

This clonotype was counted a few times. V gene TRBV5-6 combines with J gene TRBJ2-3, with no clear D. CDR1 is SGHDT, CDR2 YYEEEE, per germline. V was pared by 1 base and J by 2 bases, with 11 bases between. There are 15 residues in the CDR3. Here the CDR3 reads CASSLITKNTDTQYF. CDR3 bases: TGTGCCAGCAGCTTGATTACTAAAAACACAGATACGCAGTATTTT.

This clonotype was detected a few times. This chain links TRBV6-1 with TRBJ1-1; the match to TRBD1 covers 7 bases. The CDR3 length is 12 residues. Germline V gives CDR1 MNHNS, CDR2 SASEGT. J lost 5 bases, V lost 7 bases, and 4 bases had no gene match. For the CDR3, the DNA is TGTGCCAGCAATACAGGGGTGACTGAAGCTTTCTTT. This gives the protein CASNTGVTEAFF.

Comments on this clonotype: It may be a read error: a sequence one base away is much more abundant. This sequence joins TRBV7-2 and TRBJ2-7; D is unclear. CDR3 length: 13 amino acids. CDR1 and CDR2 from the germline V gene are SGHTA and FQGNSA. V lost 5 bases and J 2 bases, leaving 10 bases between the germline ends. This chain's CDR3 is CASSHGSPYEQYF. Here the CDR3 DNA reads TGTGCCAGCAGCCACGGGTCCCCCTACGAGCAGTACTTC.

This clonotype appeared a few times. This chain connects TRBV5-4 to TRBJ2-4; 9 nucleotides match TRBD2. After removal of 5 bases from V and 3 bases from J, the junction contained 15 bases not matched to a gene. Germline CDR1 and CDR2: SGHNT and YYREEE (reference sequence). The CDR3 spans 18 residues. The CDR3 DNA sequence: TGTGCCAGCAGTGGGGGATCATCTAGCGGGACCCTCAAAAACATTCAGTACTTC. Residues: CASSGGSSSGTLKNIQYF. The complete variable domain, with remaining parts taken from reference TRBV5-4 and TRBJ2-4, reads ETGVTQSPTHLIKTRGQQVTLRCSSQSGHNTVSWYQQALGQGPQFIFQYYREEENGRGNFPPRFSGLQFPNYSSELNVNALELDDSALYLCASSGGSSSGTLKNIQYFGAGTRLSVL.

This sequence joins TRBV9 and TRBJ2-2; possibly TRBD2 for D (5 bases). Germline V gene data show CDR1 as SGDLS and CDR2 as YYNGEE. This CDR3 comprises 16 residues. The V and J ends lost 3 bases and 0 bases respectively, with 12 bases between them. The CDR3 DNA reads TGTGCCAGCAGCGGGTCTTTAGCGTCGAACACCGGGGAGCTGTTTTTT. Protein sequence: CASSGSLASNTGELFF.

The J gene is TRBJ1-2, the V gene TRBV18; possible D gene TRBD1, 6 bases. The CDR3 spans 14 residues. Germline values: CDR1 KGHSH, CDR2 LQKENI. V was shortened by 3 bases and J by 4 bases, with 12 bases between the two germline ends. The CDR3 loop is CASSPWRGIYGYTF. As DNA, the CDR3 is TGTGCCAGCTCACCGTGGAGGGGGATCTATGGCTACACCTTC.

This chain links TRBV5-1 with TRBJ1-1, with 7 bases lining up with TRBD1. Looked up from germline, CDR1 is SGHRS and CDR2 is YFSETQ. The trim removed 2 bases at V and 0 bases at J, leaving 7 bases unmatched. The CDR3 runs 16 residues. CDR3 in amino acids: CASSFGQGELNTEAFF. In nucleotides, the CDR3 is TGCGCCAGCAGCTTCGGGCAGGGGGAGTTGAACACTGAAGCTTTCTTT.

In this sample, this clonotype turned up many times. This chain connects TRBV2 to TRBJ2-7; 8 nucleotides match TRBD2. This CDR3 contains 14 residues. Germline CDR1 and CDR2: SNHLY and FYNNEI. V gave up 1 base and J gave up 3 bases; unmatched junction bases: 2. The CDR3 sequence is CASSEGLAGYEQYF. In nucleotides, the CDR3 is TGTGCCAGCAGTGAAGGGCTAGCGGGCTACGAGCAGTACTTC.

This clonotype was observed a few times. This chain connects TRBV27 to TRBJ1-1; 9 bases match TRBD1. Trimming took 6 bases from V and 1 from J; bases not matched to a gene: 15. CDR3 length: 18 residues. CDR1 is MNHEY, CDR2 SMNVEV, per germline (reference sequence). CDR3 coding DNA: TGTGCCAGCAGCTTACCCCGACAGGGGGGAAGAGGGAACACTGAAGCTTTCTTT. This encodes CASSLPRQGGRGNTEAFF.

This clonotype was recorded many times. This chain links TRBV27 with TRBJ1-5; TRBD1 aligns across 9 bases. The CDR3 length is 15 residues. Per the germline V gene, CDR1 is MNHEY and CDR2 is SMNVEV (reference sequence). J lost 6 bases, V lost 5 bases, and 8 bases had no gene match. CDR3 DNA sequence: TGTGCCAGCAGTCAATTCACAGGGGGCGGTCAGCCCCAGCATTTT. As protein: CASSQFTGGGQPQHF.

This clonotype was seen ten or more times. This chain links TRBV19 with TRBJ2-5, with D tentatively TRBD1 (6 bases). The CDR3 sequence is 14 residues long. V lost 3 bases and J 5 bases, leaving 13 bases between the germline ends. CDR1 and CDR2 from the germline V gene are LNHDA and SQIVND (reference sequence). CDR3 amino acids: CASSISPQGETQYF. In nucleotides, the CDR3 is TGTGCCAGTAGTATCTCACCGCAGGGGGAGACCCAGTACTTC.

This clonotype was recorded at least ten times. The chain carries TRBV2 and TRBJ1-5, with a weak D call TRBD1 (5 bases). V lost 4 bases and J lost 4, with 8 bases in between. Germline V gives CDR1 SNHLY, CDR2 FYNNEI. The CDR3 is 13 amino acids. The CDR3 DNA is TGTGCCAGCAGTGGTGACAGTAATCAGCCCCAGCATTTT. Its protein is CASSGDSNQPQHF.

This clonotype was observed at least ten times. CDR3 DNA: TGCAGCGTTGATTCGGGCGACGGGTCAGCTGAAGCTTTCTTT. Translation: CSVDSGDGSAEAFF. The chain uses TRBV29-1 and TRBJ1-1; the D is unclear. The V gene lost 3 bases and the J gene lost 6 bases, with 17 bases spanning the gap. Germline V gene data show CDR1 as SQVTM and CDR2 as ANQGSEA. The CDR3 runs 14 residues.

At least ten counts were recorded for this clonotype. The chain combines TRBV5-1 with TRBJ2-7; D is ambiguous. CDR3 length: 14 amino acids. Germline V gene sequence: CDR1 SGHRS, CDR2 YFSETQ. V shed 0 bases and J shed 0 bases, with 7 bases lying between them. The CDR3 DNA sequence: TGCGCCAGCAGCTTGGTGGATGGCTCCTACGAGCAGTACTTC. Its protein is CASSLVDGSYEQYF.

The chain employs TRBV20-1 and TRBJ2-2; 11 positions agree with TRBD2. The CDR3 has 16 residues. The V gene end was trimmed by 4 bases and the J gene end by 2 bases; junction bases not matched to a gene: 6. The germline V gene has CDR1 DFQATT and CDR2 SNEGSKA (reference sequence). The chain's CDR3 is CSAILGLAANTGELFF. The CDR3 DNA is TGCAGTGCTATCTTGGGACTAGCGGCCAACACCGGGGAGCTGTTTTTT.

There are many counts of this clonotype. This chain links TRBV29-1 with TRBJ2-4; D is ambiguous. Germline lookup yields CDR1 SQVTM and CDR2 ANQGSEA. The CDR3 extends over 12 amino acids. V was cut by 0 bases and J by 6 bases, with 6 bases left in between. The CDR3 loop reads CSVEDPRNIQYF. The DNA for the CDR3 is TGCAGCGTTGAAGATCCCAGAAACATTCAGTACTTC.

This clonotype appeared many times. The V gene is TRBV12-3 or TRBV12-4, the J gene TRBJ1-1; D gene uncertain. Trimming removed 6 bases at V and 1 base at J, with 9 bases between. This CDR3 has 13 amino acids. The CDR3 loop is CASSLKGNTEAFF. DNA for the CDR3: TGTGCCAGCAGCTTGAAGGGGAACACTGAAGCTTTCTTT.

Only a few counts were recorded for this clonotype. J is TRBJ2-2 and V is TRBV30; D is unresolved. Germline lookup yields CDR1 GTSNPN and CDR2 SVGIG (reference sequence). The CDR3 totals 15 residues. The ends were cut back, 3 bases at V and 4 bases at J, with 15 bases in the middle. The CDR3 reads CAWSVGLWGTGELFF. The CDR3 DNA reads TGTGCCTGGAGCGTAGGGCTGTGGGGCACCGGGGAGCTGTTTTTT.

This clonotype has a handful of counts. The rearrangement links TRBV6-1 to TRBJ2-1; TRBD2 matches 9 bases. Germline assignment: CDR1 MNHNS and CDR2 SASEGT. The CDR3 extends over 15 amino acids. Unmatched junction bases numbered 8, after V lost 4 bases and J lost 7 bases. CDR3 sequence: CASSGTWREGNEQFF. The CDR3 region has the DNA TGTGCCAGCAGTGGAACTTGGCGGGAGGGGAATGAGCAGTTCTTC.

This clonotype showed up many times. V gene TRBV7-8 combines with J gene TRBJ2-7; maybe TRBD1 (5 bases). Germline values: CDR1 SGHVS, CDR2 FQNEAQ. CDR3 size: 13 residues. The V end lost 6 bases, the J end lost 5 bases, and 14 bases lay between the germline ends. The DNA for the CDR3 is TGTGCCAGCAGACGAGCAGGGCCCAACGAGCAGTACTTC. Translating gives CASRRAGPNEQYF.

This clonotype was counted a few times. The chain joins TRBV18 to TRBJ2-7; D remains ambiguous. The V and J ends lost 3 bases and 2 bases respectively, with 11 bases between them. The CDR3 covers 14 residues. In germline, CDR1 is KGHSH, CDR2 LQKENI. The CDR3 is CASSPLTLPYEQYF. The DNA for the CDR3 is TGTGCCAGCTCACCGTTAACACTCCCCTACGAGCAGTACTTC.

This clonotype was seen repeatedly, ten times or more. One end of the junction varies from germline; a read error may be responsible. The CDR3 is CASSPDGGHYGYTF. CDR3 in DNA: TGTGCCAGCAGCCCCGATGGGGGCCACTATGGCTACACCTTC. The chain combines TRBV5-1 with TRBJ1-2, with D perhaps matching TRBD1 (6 bases). Germline V gives CDR1 SGHRS, CDR2 YFSETQ. CDR3 size: 14 residues.

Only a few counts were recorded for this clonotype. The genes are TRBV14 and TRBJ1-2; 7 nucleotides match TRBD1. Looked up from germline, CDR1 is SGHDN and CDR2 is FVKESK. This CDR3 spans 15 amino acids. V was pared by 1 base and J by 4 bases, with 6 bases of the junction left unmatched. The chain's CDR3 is CASSQGLGQTYGYTF. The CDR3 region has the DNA TGTGCCAGCAGCCAAGGGTTGGGACAGACCTATGGCTACACCTTC.